These 15 T cell receptor beta chains share one sample of origin, sequenced in a study of T cell changes during pregnancy in multiple sclerosis. The method was immunoSEQ multiplex PCR; TCRdb's version includes in-frame clones alone and lacks a portion of them. The data show 98,000 or so clones, with 80% to 95% seen just once and 0.99% held by the top ten. This specimen was peripheral blood, taken after pregnancy. Receptors were obtained from a female donor with multiple sclerosis, enrolled in a pregnancy study.

The J gene is TRBJ2-3, the V gene TRBV2, with 8 bases identical to TRBD2. V was pared by 0 bases and J by 2 bases, with 1 base of the junction left unmatched. From germline, CDR1 is SNHLY and CDR2 FYNNEI. CDR3 length: 15 residues. The CDR3 sequence: CASSEAGGVTDTQYF. Here the CDR3 DNA reads TGTGCCAGCAGTGAAGCCGGGGGGGTCACAGATACGCAGTATTTT. Drawing the rest from reference TRBV2 and TRBJ2-3, the complete variable domain is EPEVTQTPSHQVTQMGQEVILRCVPISNHLYFYWYRQILGQKVEFLVSFYNNEISEKSEIFDDQFSVERPDGSNFTLKIRSTKLEDSAMYFCASSEAGGVTDTQYFGPGTRLTVL.

The chain combines TRBV6-6 with TRBJ2-7; D may be TRBD1 (5 bases). V gave up 4 bases and J gave up 2 bases, with 12 bases separating them. There are 14 residues in the CDR3. Germline CDR1 reads MNHNY; CDR2 reads SVGAGI (reference sequence). CDR3 coding DNA: TGTGCCAGCAGTTCGGACATGGGAACCTACGAGCAGTACTTC. It specifies CASSSDMGTYEQYF.

The rearrangement joins TRBV5-1 to TRBJ2-7; 7 bases are shared with TRBD1. CDR1 is SGHRS, CDR2 YFSETQ, per germline. Trimming at V came to 2 bases and at J to 3 bases, leaving 5 bases not matched to a gene. This CDR3 is built from 14 residues. The CDR3 here is CASSLQGKGYEQYF. The CDR3 coding sequence is TGCGCCAGCAGCTTACAGGGGAAGGGCTACGAGCAGTACTTC.

This chain connects TRBV7-9 to TRBJ2-7; TRBD2 agrees at 13 bases. Trimming cost V 2 bases and J 7 bases; bases outside gene matches: 8. Germline V lookup: CDR1 SEHNR, CDR2 FQNEAQ (reference sequence). The CDR3 spans 16 residues. The CDR3 bases are TGTGCCAGCAGCTTAATCGGACTAGCGGGAGCGTATGAGCAGTACTTC. It translates to CASSLIGLAGAYEQYF.

The sample holds one count of this clone. The chain links TRBV28 to TRBJ2-7; D unclear. The germline CDR1 and CDR2 sequences are MDHEN and SYDVKM. V dropped 3 bases and J dropped 6 bases, with 12 bases sitting between them. This CDR3 comprises 13 residues. CDR3 sequence: CASSFRAPVEQYF. For the CDR3, the DNA is TGTGCCAGCAGTTTTCGTGCCCCGGTCGAGCAGTACTTC.

The chain joins TRBV6-1 to TRBJ2-1; tentatively, D is TRBD2 (5 bases). Trimming left V 1 base short and J 2 bases short, with 9 bases between. This CDR3 comprises 15 residues. CDR1 and CDR2 (germline): MNHNS, SASEGT. This chain's CDR3 is CASSEESGTYNEQFF. CDR3 bases: TGTGCCAGCAGTGAAGAGAGCGGAACCTACAATGAGCAGTTCTTC.

The CDR3 DNA follows: TGTGCCAGCAGCGTAGGCCGGGAGAGGCACGAGCAGTACTTC. This sequence encodes CASSVGRERHEQYF. The chain carries TRBV9 and TRBJ2-7, with a tentative D call TRBD2 (6 bases). This CDR3 comprises 14 residues. Germline CDR1 reads SGDLS; CDR2 reads YYNGEE. V lost 0 bases and J lost 5, with 12 bases in between.

V gene TRBV28 combines with J gene TRBJ2-5, with 9 positions matching TRBD1. Germline CDR1 reads MDHEN; CDR2 reads SYDVKM. CDR3 length: 15 amino acids. V shed 6 bases, J shed 2 bases, and the junction held 7 bases outside the gene matches. CDR3 loop: CASSWATGGQETQYF. The CDR3 DNA sequence: TGTGCCAGCAGCTGGGCGACAGGGGGGCAAGAGACCCAGTACTTC.

The chain uses TRBV7-9 and TRBJ2-2, with D possibly being TRBD2 (5 bases). This CDR3 has 17 amino acids. Germline CDR1 is SEHNR and CDR2 is FQNEAQ (reference sequence). Trimming left V 8 bases short and J 0 bases short, with 19 bases between. In nucleotides, the CDR3 is TGTGCCAGCGGGGATCGAGTTGGGAGTACGAACACCGGGGAGCTGTTTTTT. Translating gives CASGDRVGSTNTGELFF.

This chain links TRBV9 with TRBJ2-3; 8 bases align to TRBD2. Per the germline V gene, CDR1 is SGDLS and CDR2 is YYNGEE. The junction had 7 bases not matched to a gene; V was cut back by 4 bases and J by 3 bases. The CDR3 is made up of 15 amino acids. In DNA, the CDR3 is TGTGCCAGCAGCTTCAGGGGACTAGAGACAGATACGCAGTATTTT. This gives the protein CASSFRGLETDTQYF. Full variable domain (rest looked up from reference TRBV9 and TRBJ2-3): DSGVTQTPKHLITATGQRVTLRCSPRSGDLSVYWYQQSLDQGLQFLIQYYNGEERAKGNILERFSAQQFPDLHSELNLSSLELGDSALYFCASSFRGLETDTQYFGPGTRLTVL.

The rearrangement joins TRBV29-1 to TRBJ2-1; D may be TRBD1 (5 bases). Trimming removed 4 bases at V and 3 bases at J, with 10 bases between. CDR1 SQVTM and CDR2 ANQGSEA come from the germline V gene. This CDR3 spans 13 amino acids. The CDR3 sequence: CSVGPGNYNEQFF. The CDR3 DNA sequence: TGCAGCGTTGGACCAGGGAACTACAATGAGCAGTTCTTC.

The chain uses TRBV19 and TRBJ2-7; perhaps TRBD1 as D (5 bases). The CDR3 extends over 13 amino acids. Germline lookup yields CDR1 LNHDA and CDR2 SQIVND (reference sequence). V dropped 8 bases and J dropped 0 bases, with 11 bases sitting between them. For the CDR3, the DNA is TGTGCCAGTGGGCAGGGCAGCTCCTACGAGCAGTACTTC. It yields the protein CASGQGSSYEQYF.

The chain combines TRBV19 with TRBJ2-7; 8 bases align to TRBD2. Germline values: CDR1 LNHDA, CDR2 SQIVND (reference sequence). This CDR3 region has 22 residues. J was trimmed by 0 bases and V by 4 bases; bases with no gene match: 26. The CDR3 DNA sequence: TGTGCCAGTAGTACCCCCCGGCTCAACCCCCCACTAGCGGAGTCCCTCTCCTACGAGCAGTACTTC. It translates to CASSTPRLNPPLAESLSYEQYF.

The J gene is TRBJ2-1, the V gene TRBV28, with 12 bases identical to TRBD2. Trimming removed 10 bases from V and 5 bases from J; junction bases left unmatched: 3. Germline V gene data show CDR1 as MDHEN and CDR2 as SYDVKM. The length of the CDR3 is 13 residues. The CDR3 protein is CATLAGGHNEQFF. The CDR3 nucleotides read TGTGCCACCCTAGCGGGAGGGCACAATGAGCAGTTCTTC.

The chain recombines TRBV6-5 with TRBJ2-7; possibly TRBD2 for D (5 bases). CDR3 size: 14 residues. Trimming left V 2 bases short and J 7 bases short, with 15 bases between. CDR1 is MNHEY and CDR2 is SVGAGI in the germline V gene. The CDR3 reads CASSYQVEGSEQYF. CDR3 nucleotide sequence: TGTGCCAGCAGTTACCAGGTTGAGGGTTCGGAGCAGTACTTC.